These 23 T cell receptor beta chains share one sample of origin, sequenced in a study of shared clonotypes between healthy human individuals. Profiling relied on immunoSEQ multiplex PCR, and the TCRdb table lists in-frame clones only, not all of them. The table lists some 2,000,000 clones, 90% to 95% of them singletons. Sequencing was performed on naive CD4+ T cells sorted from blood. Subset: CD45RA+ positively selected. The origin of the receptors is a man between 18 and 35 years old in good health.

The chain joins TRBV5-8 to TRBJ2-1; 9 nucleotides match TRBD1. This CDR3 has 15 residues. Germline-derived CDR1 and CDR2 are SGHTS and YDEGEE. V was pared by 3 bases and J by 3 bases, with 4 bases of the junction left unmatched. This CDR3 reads CASSWGDRVYNEQFF. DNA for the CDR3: TGTGCCAGCAGCTGGGGGGACAGGGTCTACAATGAGCAGTTCTTC. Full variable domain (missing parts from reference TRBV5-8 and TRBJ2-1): EAGVTQSPTHLIKTRGQQATLRCSPISGHTSVYWYQQALGLGLQFLLWYDEGEERNRGNFPPRFSGRQFPNYSSELNVNALELEDSALYLCASSWGDRVYNEQFFGPGTRLTVL.

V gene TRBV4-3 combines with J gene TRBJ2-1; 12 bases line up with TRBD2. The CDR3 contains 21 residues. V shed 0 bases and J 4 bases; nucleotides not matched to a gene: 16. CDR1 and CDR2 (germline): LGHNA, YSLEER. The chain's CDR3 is CASSQDPSGQGGLAGYNEQFF. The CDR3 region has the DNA TGCGCCAGCAGCCAAGATCCAAGTGGGCAGGGAGGACTAGCGGGATACAATGAGCAGTTCTTC.

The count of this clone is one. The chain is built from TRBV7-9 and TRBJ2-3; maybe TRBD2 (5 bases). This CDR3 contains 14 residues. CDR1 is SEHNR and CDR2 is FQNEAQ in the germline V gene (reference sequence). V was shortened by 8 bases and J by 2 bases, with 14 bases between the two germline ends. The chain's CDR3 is CASSRRDYTDTQYF. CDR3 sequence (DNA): TGTGCCAGCTCCAGGAGAGACTACACAGATACGCAGTATTTT.

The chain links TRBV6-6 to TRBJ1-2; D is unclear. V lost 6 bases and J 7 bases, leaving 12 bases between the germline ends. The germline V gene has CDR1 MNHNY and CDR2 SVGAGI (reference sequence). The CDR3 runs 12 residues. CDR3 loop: CASSQKSSGYTF. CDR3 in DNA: TGTGCCAGCAGCCAAAAATCGAGTGGCTACACCTTC.

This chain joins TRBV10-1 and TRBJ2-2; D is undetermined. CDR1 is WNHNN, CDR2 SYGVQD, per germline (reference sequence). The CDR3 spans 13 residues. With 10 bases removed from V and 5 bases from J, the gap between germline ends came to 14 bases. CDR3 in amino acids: CATESRFTGELFF. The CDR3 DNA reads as TGCGCCACCGAGAGCCGGTTTACCGGGGAGCTGTTTTTT.

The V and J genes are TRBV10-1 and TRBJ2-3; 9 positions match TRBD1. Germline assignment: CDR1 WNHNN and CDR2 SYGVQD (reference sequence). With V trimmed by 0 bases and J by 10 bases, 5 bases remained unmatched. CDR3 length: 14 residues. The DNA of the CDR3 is TGCGCCAGCAGTGAGTCGACGGGACAGGGTCCGCAGTATTTT. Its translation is CASSESTGQGPQYF.

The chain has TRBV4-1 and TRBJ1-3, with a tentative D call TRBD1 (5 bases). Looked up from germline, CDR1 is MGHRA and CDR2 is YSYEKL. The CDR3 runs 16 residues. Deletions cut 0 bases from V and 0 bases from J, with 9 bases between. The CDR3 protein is CASSQEGHLSGNTIYF. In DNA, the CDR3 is TGCGCCAGCAGCCAAGAAGGACACCTCTCTGGAAACACCATATATTTT.

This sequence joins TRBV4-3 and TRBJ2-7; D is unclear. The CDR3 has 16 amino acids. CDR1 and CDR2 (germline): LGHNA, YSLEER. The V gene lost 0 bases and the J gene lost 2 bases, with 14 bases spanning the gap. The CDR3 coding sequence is TGCGCCAGCAGCCAAGATAACCCCTCCCGACCCTACGAGCAGTACTTC. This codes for CASSQDNPSRPYEQYF.

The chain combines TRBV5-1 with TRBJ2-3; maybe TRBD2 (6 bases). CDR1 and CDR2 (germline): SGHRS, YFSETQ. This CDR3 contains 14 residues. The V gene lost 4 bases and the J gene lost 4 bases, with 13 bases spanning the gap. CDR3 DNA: TGCGCCAGCAGCCTCCAGACTAGTTCAGATACGCAGTATTTT. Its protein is CASSLQTSSDTQYF.

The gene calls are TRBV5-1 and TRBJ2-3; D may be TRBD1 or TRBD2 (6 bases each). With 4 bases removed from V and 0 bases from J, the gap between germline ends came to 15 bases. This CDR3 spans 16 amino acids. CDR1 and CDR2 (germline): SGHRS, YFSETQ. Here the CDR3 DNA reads TGCGCCAGCAGCAATGGAGGGACAACAAGCACAGATACGCAGTATTTT. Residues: CASSNGGTTSTDTQYF.

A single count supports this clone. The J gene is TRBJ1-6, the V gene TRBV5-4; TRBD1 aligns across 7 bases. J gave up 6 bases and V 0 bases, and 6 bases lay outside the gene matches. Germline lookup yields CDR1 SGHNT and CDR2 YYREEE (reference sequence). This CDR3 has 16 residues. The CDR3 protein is CASSLDSTGVNSPLHF. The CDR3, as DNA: TGTGCCAGCAGCTTGGATAGTACAGGGGTTAATTCACCCCTCCACTTT.

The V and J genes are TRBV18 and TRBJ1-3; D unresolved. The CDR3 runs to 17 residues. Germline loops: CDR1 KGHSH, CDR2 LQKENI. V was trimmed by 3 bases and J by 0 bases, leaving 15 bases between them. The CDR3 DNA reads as TGTGCCAGCTCACCGGCGGTAGGCCCCCTCTCTGGAAACACCATATATTTT. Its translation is CASSPAVGPLSGNTIYF.

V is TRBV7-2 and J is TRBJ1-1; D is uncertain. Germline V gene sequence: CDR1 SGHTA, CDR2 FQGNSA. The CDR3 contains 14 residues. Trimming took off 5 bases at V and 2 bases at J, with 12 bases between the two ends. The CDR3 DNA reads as TGTGCCAGCAGCCCGCGGCGGGGAAACACTGAAGCTTTCTTT. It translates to CASSPRRGNTEAFF.

CDR3 protein: CASSLSGFSSYEQYF. The CDR3 DNA is TGTGCCAGCAGTTTAAGCGGGTTTAGCTCCTACGAGCAGTACTTC. This chain connects TRBV28 to TRBJ2-7; the D gene is possibly TRBD2 (6 bases). V was clipped by 2 bases and J by 0 bases, with 11 bases between them. Germline loops: CDR1 MDHEN, CDR2 SYDVKM. CDR3 length: 15 residues.

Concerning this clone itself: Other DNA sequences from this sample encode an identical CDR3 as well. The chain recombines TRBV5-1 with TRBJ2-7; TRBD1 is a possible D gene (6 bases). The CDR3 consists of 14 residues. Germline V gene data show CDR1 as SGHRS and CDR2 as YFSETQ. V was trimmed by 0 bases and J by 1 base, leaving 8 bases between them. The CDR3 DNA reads TGCGCCAGCAGCTTGGCGGACAGTTCCTACGAGCAGTACTTC. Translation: CASSLADSSYEQYF.

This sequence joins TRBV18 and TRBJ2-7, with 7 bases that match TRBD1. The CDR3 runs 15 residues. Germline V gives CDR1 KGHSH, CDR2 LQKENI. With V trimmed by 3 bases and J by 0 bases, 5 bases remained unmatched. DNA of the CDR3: TGTGCCAGCTCACCCCCTGGACAGGACTCCTACGAGCAGTACTTC. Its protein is CASSPPGQDSYEQYF.

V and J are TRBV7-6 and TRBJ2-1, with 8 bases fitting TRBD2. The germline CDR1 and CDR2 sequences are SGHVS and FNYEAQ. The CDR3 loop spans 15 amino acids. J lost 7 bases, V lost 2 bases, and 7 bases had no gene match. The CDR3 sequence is CASSLSGGWRNEQFF. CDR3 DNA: TGTGCCAGCAGCTTATCGGGGGGGTGGCGGAATGAGCAGTTCTTC.

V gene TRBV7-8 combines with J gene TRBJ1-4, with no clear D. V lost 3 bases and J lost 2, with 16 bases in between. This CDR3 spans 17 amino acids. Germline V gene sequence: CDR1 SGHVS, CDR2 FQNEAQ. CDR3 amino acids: CASSFASSVFTNEKLFF. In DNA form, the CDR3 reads TGTGCCAGCAGCTTCGCCTCGAGCGTATTCACTAATGAAAAACTGTTTTTT.

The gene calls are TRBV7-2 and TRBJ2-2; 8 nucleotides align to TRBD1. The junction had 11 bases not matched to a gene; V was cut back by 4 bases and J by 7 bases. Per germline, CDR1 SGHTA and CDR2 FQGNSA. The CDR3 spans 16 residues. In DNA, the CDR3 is TGTGCCAGCAGCTCATTGACAGGGGACCCCGTCGGGGAGCTGTTTTTT. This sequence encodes CASSSLTGDPVGELFF.

The CDR3, as DNA: TGCGCCAGCAGTGAGTCGGGGGCCGGGACGGACCATTACGAGCAGTACTTC. It encodes CASSESGAGTDHYEQYF. The J gene is TRBJ2-7, the V gene TRBV10-1; weak D call: TRBD1 (6 bases). The V end was cut by 0 bases, the J end by 4 bases, with 19 bases between. This CDR3 is built from 17 residues. Germline V gene lookup returns CDR1 WNHNN and CDR2 SYGVQD (reference sequence).

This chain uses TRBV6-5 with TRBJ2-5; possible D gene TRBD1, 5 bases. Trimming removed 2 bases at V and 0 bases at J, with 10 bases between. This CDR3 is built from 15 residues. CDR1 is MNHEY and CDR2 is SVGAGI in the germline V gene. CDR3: CASSYRQGNQETQYF. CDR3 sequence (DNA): TGTGCCAGCAGTTACCGGCAGGGAAACCAAGAGACCCAGTACTTC.

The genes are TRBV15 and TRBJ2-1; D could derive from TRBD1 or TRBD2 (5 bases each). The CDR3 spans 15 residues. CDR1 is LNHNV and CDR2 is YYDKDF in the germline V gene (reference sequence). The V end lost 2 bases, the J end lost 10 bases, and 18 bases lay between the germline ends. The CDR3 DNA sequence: TGTGCCACCAGCAGAACCGGGACCACGGTCGAGGAGCAGTTCTTC. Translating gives CATSRTGTTVEEQFF. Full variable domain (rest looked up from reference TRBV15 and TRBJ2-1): DAMVIQNPRYQVTQFGKPVTLSCSQTLNHNVMYWYQQKSSQAPKLLFHYYDKDFNNEADTPDNFQSRRPNTSFCFLDIRSPGLGDTAMYLCATSRTGTTVEEQFFGPGTRLTVL.

CDR3 DNA sequence: TGCGCCAGCAGCCAAGTAGGGGGACTAACCGGGGAGCTGTTTTTT. As protein: CASSQVGGLTGELFF. The chain is built from TRBV4-3 and TRBJ2-2; TRBD2 is a possible D gene (7 bases). CDR1 is LGHNA, CDR2 YSLEER, per germline. CDR3 size: 15 residues. V was pared by 1 base and J by 5 bases, with 11 bases between.